The sequence of this T cell receptor (beta chain) was determined in a study of CD4+ T cells in melanoma. This clone was detected many times. Antigen: not known. The sample carries other DNA sequences with the same CDR3. Broader study findings: In melanoma, neoantigen-specific CD4+ T cells reportedly differed in differentiation state. CD8+ T cell, macrophage and B cell function reportedly correlated with neoantigen-specific CD4+ T cells.

The CDR3 totals 15 residues. V shed 1 base and J shed 0 bases, with 8 bases lying between them. Germline-derived CDR1 and CDR2 are SGHRS and YFSETQ. Profiling relied on immunoSEQ multiplex PCR, and the TCRdb table lists in-frame clones only, not all of them. The data show about 55,000 clones, roughly three quarters seen once. The clonotype originates from a human donor with melanoma. The chain combines TRBV5-1 with TRBJ1-5; no definite D call. The source material was tumor tissue. The CDR3 coding sequence is TGCGCCAGCAGCTTGTTTGGTGATAGCAATCAGCCCCAGCATTTT. It encodes CASSLFGDSNQPQHF.